This T cell receptor beta chain came from a study of T-cell memory formation after mild COVID-19. 5'RACE primed from the constant segment yielded TCR alpha and TCR beta cDNA libraries bearing sample barcodes and UMIs. One entry per CDR3 protein, called by TCRdb with MiXCR from the 5' RACE reads. This repertoire shows a few hundred thousand distinct CDR3 sequences, around 20% found once; its top ten account for around 12%. This clonotype was found a few times. V gave up 1 base and J gave up 9 bases, with 4 bases separating them. The germline CDR1 and CDR2 sequences are SGHTA and FQGNSA. CDR3 length: 11 residues.

The sequenced sample consisted of PBMCs or a T cell subset sorted from them (not recorded which). This chain uses TRBV7-2 with TRBJ2-1, with unresolved D. The clonotype comes from an adult woman who had mild COVID-19 (a few samples of this study predate the infection). Cell type and time point are not known. The chain's CDR3 is CASSLDFEQFF. The CDR3 nucleotides read TGTGCCAGCAGCTTAGACTTTGAGCAGTTCTTC.